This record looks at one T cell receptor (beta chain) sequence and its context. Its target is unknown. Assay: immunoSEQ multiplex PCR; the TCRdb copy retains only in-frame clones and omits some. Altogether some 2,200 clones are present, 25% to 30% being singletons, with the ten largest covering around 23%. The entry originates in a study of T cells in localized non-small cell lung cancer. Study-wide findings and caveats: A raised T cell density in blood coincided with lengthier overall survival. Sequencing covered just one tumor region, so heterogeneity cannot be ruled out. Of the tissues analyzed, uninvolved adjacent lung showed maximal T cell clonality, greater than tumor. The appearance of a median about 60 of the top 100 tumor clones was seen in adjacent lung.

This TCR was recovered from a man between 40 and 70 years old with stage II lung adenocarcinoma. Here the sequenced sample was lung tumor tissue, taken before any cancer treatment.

The CDR3 here is CSVEGGRGLGEQYF. The CDR3 nucleotides are TGCAGCGTTGAAGGAGGCAGGGGGCTTGGCGAGCAGTACTTC. The chain combines TRBV29-1 with TRBJ2-7; 8 bases map to TRBD1. Germline V gene sequence: CDR1 SQVTM, CDR2 ANQGSEA. Trimming cost V 1 base and J 6 bases; bases outside gene matches: 8. The CDR3 spans 14 residues.